One and the same sample provided the 24 T cell receptor beta chains below, sequenced in a study of shared clonotypes between healthy human individuals. Repertoires were generated with immunoSEQ multiplex PCR, while TCRdb's copy carries only in-frame clones and drops some. The sample lists approximately 740,000 clones, 80% to 95% occurring once. Naive CD8 cells lacked CD45RO and underwent positive selection for CCR7, leaving out terminally differentiated effector memory CD45RA+ cells. The source material was naive CD8+ T cells sorted from blood. The receptors were sampled from a young man in good health.

The chain recombines TRBV19 with TRBJ2-1; D is ambiguous. CDR3 length: 15 residues. Germline lookup yields CDR1 LNHDA and CDR2 SQIVND (reference sequence). The V end lost 5 bases, the J end lost 0 bases, and 11 bases lay between the germline ends. CDR3 sequence: CASSDAESSYNEQFF. In nucleotides, the CDR3 is TGTGCCAGTAGTGACGCAGAGAGCTCCTACAATGAGCAGTTCTTC.

The genes are TRBV11-2 and TRBJ2-7; possibly TRBD1 for D (6 bases). Germline V gene sequence: CDR1 SGHAT, CDR2 FQNNGV. The CDR3 has 15 amino acids. V was shortened by 4 bases and J by 4 bases, with 17 bases between the two germline ends. The CDR3 DNA is TGTGCCAGCAGCTACACTTTAGGGGGTAAATACGAGCAGTACTTC. As protein: CASSYTLGGKYEQYF.

The chain recombines TRBV10-1 with TRBJ2-1; 9 bases fit TRBD2. The CDR3 runs 15 residues. Trimming at V came to 4 bases and at J to 7 bases, leaving 8 bases not matched to a gene. Germline lookup yields CDR1 WNHNN and CDR2 SYGVQD (reference sequence). CDR3 sequence (DNA): TGCGCCAGCAGTGTTAAAGCGGGAGGTGAGAATGAGCAGTTCTTC. Encoded protein: CASSVKAGGENEQFF.

This clone has just one count. The J gene is TRBJ2-7, the V gene TRBV27; D is uncertain. This CDR3 is built from 14 residues. The V end lost 5 bases, the J end lost 5 bases, and 16 bases lay between the germline ends. CDR1 is MNHEY, CDR2 SMNVEV, per germline (reference sequence). The CDR3 spells CASSQNDATDEQYF. The CDR3 DNA follows: TGTGCCAGCAGTCAAAACGATGCTACGGACGAGCAGTACTTC.

This clone was picked up one time. The chain recombines TRBV9 with TRBJ2-7, with TRBD1 identical over 11 bases. There are 14 residues in the CDR3. V was clipped by 4 bases and J by 3 bases; unmatched bases: 3. The germline V gene encodes CDR1 SGDLS and CDR2 YYNGEE. The CDR3 spells CASSQDRGHYEQYF. CDR3 DNA: TGTGCCAGCAGCCAGGACAGGGGGCACTACGAGCAGTACTTC.

This clone was counted a single time. The chain joins TRBV18 to TRBJ2-7; D possibly corresponds to TRBD2 (7 bases). CDR1 and CDR2 (germline): KGHSH, LQKENI. There are 16 residues in the CDR3. Trimming took off 0 bases at V and 6 bases at J, with 18 bases between the two ends. CDR3 coding DNA: TGTGCCAGCTCACCACCGGGGGCGGGAGCGGCCCTCGAGCAGTACTTC. Protein sequence: CASSPPGAGAALEQYF.

The rearrangement uses TRBV4-1 and TRBJ2-1; D is undetermined. From germline, CDR1 is MGHRA and CDR2 YSYEKL. Trimming pared 0 bases from V and 8 bases from J, leaving 14 bases between. The CDR3 consists of 15 residues. The CDR3 is CASSQDRASNDEQFF. Here the CDR3 DNA reads TGCGCCAGCAGCCAAGATCGGGCTTCAAACGATGAGCAGTTCTTC.

This clone was observed once. The V call is TRBV2, the J call TRBJ2-3; 12 nucleotides align to TRBD2. The germline V gene encodes CDR1 SNHLY and CDR2 FYNNEI. The CDR3 spans 20 residues. J gave up 1 base and V 2 bases, and 13 bases lay outside the gene matches. The CDR3 nucleotides read TGTGCCAGCAGTGAACCTAGAGGACTAGCGGGGTCTCTCGGCACAGATACGCAGTATTTT. Its protein product is CASSEPRGLAGSLGTDTQYF.

This sequence joins TRBV7-9 and TRBJ2-3; the D is unclear. The CDR3 has 13 amino acids. Per the germline V gene, CDR1 is SEHNR and CDR2 is FQNEAQ (reference sequence). The germline V and J ends were trimmed by 1 base and 5 bases, with 7 bases remaining between them. This CDR3 is CASSLGVVDTQYF. In DNA, the CDR3 is TGTGCCAGCAGCTTAGGGGTCGTAGATACGCAGTATTTT.

V gene TRBV6-1 combines with J gene TRBJ1-5; no clear D. CDR1 is MNHNS and CDR2 is SASEGT in the germline V gene. The CDR3 runs to 15 residues. Trimming shortened V by 2 bases and J by 6 bases, and 14 bases separated the two germline ends. CDR3: CASSEMEAPGQPQHF. Written as DNA, the CDR3 is TGTGCCAGCAGTGAAATGGAGGCGCCAGGTCAGCCCCAGCATTTT.

The J gene is TRBJ2-7, the V gene TRBV19, with D unclear. The CDR3 contains 15 residues. V was shortened by 5 bases and J by 7 bases, with 21 bases between the two germline ends. Germline values: CDR1 LNHDA, CDR2 SQIVND (reference sequence). CDR3 region: CASSDPRIRNGEQYF. The CDR3 DNA is TGTGCCAGTAGTGACCCTCGGATCCGTAATGGGGAGCAGTACTTC.

The chain uses TRBV9 and TRBJ2-2; D call uncertain. Between the trimmed V and J ends, which lost 3 bases and 11 bases, there was a span of 11 bases. The CDR3 is made up of 12 amino acids. Looked up from germline, CDR1 is SGDLS and CDR2 is YYNGEE. CDR3 coding DNA: TGTGCCAGCAGCGCATCTCCCCTAGAGCTGTTTTTT. It is translated as CASSASPLELFF.

The chain uses TRBV4-1 and TRBJ2-5, with 7 bases lining up with TRBD2. The CDR3 has 14 amino acids. The germline V gene has CDR1 MGHRA and CDR2 YSYEKL. V was clipped by 6 bases and J by 2 bases; unmatched bases: 6. The chain's CDR3 is CASSLLGGQETQYF. The CDR3 coding sequence is TGCGCCAGCAGTCTACTGGGAGGGCAAGAGACCCAGTACTTC.

The rearrangement joins TRBV10-2 to TRBJ2-3; TRBD1 agrees at 7 bases. J was trimmed by 3 bases and V by 7 bases; bases with no gene match: 7. Germline CDR1 WSHSY, CDR2 SAAADI. CDR3 length: 14 residues. For the CDR3, the DNA is TGCGCCAGCACCGGGACAGCGGCGACAGATACGCAGTATTTT. It specifies CASTGTAATDTQYF.

This chain links TRBV4-1 with TRBJ2-7, with a possible D match to TRBD2 (5 bases). This CDR3 is 16 amino acids long. CDR1 and CDR2 (germline): MGHRA, YSYEKL. Trimming cost V 0 bases and J 3 bases, with 15 bases left between them. In nucleotides, the CDR3 is TGCGCCAGCAGCCAAGAAGTAACGGACTCTTACTACGAGCAGTACTTC. Residues: CASSQEVTDSYYEQYF.

The chain joins TRBV18 to TRBJ2-1, with 12 nucleotides matching TRBD2. Trimming removed 0 bases from V and 5 bases from J; junction bases left unmatched: 14. The germline V gene has CDR1 KGHSH and CDR2 LQKENI. This CDR3 spans 20 amino acids. For the CDR3, the DNA is TGTGCCAGCTCACCACCAAAGGGACTAGCGGGCCACGGGGAACACAATGAGCAGTTCTTC. This sequence encodes CASSPPKGLAGHGEHNEQFF. The variable domain in full, with the rest retrieved from reference TRBV18 and TRBJ2-1, is NAGVMQNPRHLVRRRGQEARLRCSPMKGHSHVYWYRQLPEEGLKFMVYLQKENIIDESGMPKERFSAEFPKEGPSILRIQQVVRGDSAAYFCASSPPKGLAGHGEHNEQFFGPGTRLTVL.

The genes are TRBV27 and TRBJ2-7; 10 nucleotides line up with TRBD2. V trimming: 8 bases; J trimming: 4 bases; junction bases outside the gene matches: 11. Germline assignment: CDR1 MNHEY and CDR2 SMNVEV (reference sequence). CDR3 length equals 15 residues. In DNA, the CDR3 is TGTGCCAGCTCCTTCGGACTAGCGGAGAGGTACGAGCAGTACTTC. Protein: CASSFGLAERYEQYF.

The chain has TRBV27 and TRBJ2-1; 9 bases line up with TRBD1. The CDR3 consists of 12 residues. V shed 5 bases, J shed 7 bases, and the junction held 0 bases outside the gene matches. Looked up from germline, CDR1 is MNHEY and CDR2 is SMNVEV (reference sequence). The CDR3 loop reads CASSGTGNEQFF. The CDR3 DNA reads TGTGCCAGCAGTGGGACAGGGAATGAGCAGTTCTTC.

Of note for this clone: This sample also contains other DNA sequences that code for the same CDR3. This chain joins TRBV27 and TRBJ2-7; D remains ambiguous. Germline V gives CDR1 MNHEY, CDR2 SMNVEV (reference sequence). V shed 5 bases and J shed 7 bases, with 12 bases lying between them. This CDR3 is 12 amino acids long. The CDR3 sequence: CASSLPKGEQYF. CDR3 DNA sequence: TGTGCCAGCAGTCTCCCGAAGGGTGAGCAGTACTTC.

The rearrangement links TRBV18 to TRBJ1-6; D is unclear. The CDR3 runs 14 residues. V lost 2 bases to trimming and J lost 10 bases, with 12 bases between them. CDR1 is KGHSH, CDR2 LQKENI, per germline. For the CDR3, the DNA is TGTGCCAGCTCACCATACAGAATAGGGTCACCCCTCCACTTT. This translates into CASSPYRIGSPLHF.

The chain employs TRBV5-6 and TRBJ1-2; TRBD1 is a possible D gene (5 bases). The germline CDR1 and CDR2 sequences are SGHDT and YYEEEE. Trimming pared 0 bases from V and 4 bases from J, leaving 10 bases between. CDR3 size: 14 residues. CDR3 amino acids: CASSLGGLTYGYTF. In DNA, the CDR3 is TGTGCCAGCAGCTTGGGGGGGTTGACCTATGGCTACACCTTC.

The rearrangement links TRBV28 to TRBJ2-2; D is tentatively TRBD1 or TRBD2 (5 bases each). V was trimmed by 4 bases and J by 6 bases, leaving 15 bases between them. The germline gives CDR1 MDHEN, CDR2 SYDVKM. The CDR3 is 15 amino acids. The CDR3 loop is CASSSIRDPAGELFF. DNA of the CDR3: TGTGCCAGCAGTTCTATCCGGGACCCGGCCGGGGAGCTGTTTTTT.

The J gene is TRBJ2-1, the V gene TRBV19; 10 bases match TRBD2. The CDR3 runs to 17 residues. Germline V gene sequence: CDR1 LNHDA, CDR2 SQIVND (reference sequence). With V trimmed by 4 bases and J by 1 base, 7 bases remained unmatched. The CDR3 spells CASSTRLAGHSYNEQFF. The DNA for the CDR3 is TGTGCCAGTAGTACCCGACTAGCGGGCCATTCCTACAATGAGCAGTTCTTC.

The V and J genes are TRBV5-6 and TRBJ1-2; 7 bases are a match to TRBD1. This CDR3 spans 16 amino acids. Germline V CDR1 and CDR2: SGHDT, YYEEEE. The CDR3 DNA reads TGTGCTTCCCAGGGGGACCCCTCAGGGAGTTACTATGGCTACACCTTC. Its protein is CASQGDPSGSYYGYTF.